The sequence of this TCR beta chain was determined in a study of blood T cell repertoires in COVID-19. Overall study: Researchers got acute and convalescent COVID-19 samples from the United States, Italy and Spain. From T cells, B-cell-depleted T cells, or PBMCs came the material, which was cDNA or gDNA.

The CDR3 has 14 amino acids. Germline V gives CDR1 SGHTA, CDR2 FQGNSA. With 5 bases clipped from V and 5 bases from J, the junction kept 5 bases outside the gene matches. Source study methods: Estimation of nucleated cell counts was performed using reference gene primer amplification. Some clones are missing from TCRdb's copy, which holds only in-frame ones; the method was immunoSEQ multiplex PCR. For V, J and clone size, that table is used; D and trimming come from the DNA. The sample contains nearly 40,000 clones, 80% of which appear only once. The source of this sequence is an elderly man with active or convalescent COVID-19. Input material: peripheral blood. The chain combines TRBV7-2 with TRBJ1-5; TRBD1 aligns across 8 bases. The CDR3 loop is CASSLQGAYQPQHF. In DNA, the CDR3 is TGTGCCAGCAGCCTCCAGGGGGCCTATCAGCCCCAGCATTTT.